The 30 T cell receptor beta chains below were found in one sample sequenced in a study of neurological immune-mediated disorders. TCRdb independently ran MiXCR on the 5' RACE reads; one entry per CDR3 protein. The sample holds 90,000 to 150,000 distinct CDR3 sequences; roughly 3.4% are singletons and the top ten take about 1.2%. Sequencing was done on a sample of PBMCs. Every receptor here comes from a woman aged 25 to 39 with multiple sclerosis.

The table lists this clonotype with many counts. The chain couples TRBV24-1 to TRBJ2-1, with D perhaps matching TRBD1 (6 bases). From germline, CDR1 is KGHDR and CDR2 SFDVKD. Trimming cost V 2 bases and J 4 bases, with 14 bases left between them. This CDR3 is built from 16 residues. This CDR3 is CATSDSGEKRYNEQFF. In DNA form, the CDR3 reads TGTGCCACCAGTGATTCAGGGGAAAAGAGGTACAATGAGCAGTTCTTC.

This clonotype was seen many times. The genes are TRBV4-1 and TRBJ2-1; TRBD1 matches 9 bases. The CDR3 extends over 15 amino acids. Germline CDR1 and CDR2: MGHRA and YSYEKL. The trim removed 6 bases at V and 7 bases at J, leaving 10 bases unmatched. The CDR3 DNA reads TGCGCCAGCAGTCAAACAGGGGGCACGGGGAATGAGCAGTTCTTC. The encoded protein is CASSQTGGTGNEQFF.

This clonotype has a handful of counts. This sequence joins TRBV7-2 and TRBJ2-2, with D perhaps matching TRBD1 (5 bases). The V and J ends lost 8 bases and 2 bases respectively, with 12 bases between them. The CDR3 extends over 14 amino acids. The V gene's germline CDR1 is SGHTA and CDR2 FQGNSA. CDR3 DNA sequence: TGTGCCAGCGGGATGGGGCGCAACACCGGGGAGCTGTTTTTT. Encoded protein: CASGMGRNTGELFF.

This clonotype was seen repeatedly, ten times or more. The chain joins TRBV6-1 to TRBJ1-6, with D maybe TRBD1 (6 bases). V lost 7 bases, J lost 0 bases, and 13 bases lay in between. CDR3 length: 16 amino acids. Germline-derived CDR1 and CDR2 are MNHNS and SASEGT. In nucleotides, the CDR3 is TGTGCCAGCATATTACAGGGTAGCTCCTATAATTCACCCCTCCACTTT. It yields the protein CASILQGSSYNSPLHF.

The chain has TRBV6-5 and TRBJ1-1, with D perhaps TRBD1 (6 bases). The germline V gene encodes CDR1 MNHEY and CDR2 SVGAGI. Trimming cost V 4 bases and J 7 bases, with 13 bases left between them. The CDR3 runs 13 residues. The CDR3 here is CASSFQGNLEAFF. CDR3 nucleotide sequence: TGTGCCAGCAGTTTCCAGGGGAATCTTGAAGCTTTCTTT.

This clonotype was observed at least ten times. The chain has TRBV6-6 and TRBJ1-2; maybe TRBD1 (6 bases). The CDR3 spans 14 residues. In germline, CDR1 is MNHNY, CDR2 SVGAGI (reference sequence). V was trimmed by 2 bases and J by 7 bases, leaving 14 bases between them. The CDR3 reads CASSYGQLGVGYTF. DNA of the CDR3: TGTGCCAGCAGTTACGGACAGCTAGGGGTTGGCTACACCTTC.

This clonotype was seen at least ten times. The chain combines TRBV20-1 with TRBJ2-5; TRBD2 is a possible D gene (6 bases). Germline CDR1 is DFQATT and CDR2 is SNEGSKA (reference sequence). The CDR3 is 15 amino acids. CDR3 amino acids: CSGSPTESYQETQYF. Written as DNA, the CDR3 is TGCAGCGGGAGCCCGACAGAAAGTTACCAAGAGACCCAGTACTTC.

This clonotype was picked up many times. One end of the junction does not line up with germline, which may come from a read error. The chain uses TRBV7-8 and TRBJ2-5, with D uncertain. There are 16 residues in the CDR3. CDR1 is SGHVS and CDR2 is FQNEAQ in the germline V gene. The CDR3 loop reads CASSLEHPLSQVTQYF. CDR3 nucleotides: TGTGCCAGCAGCCTTGAACATCCCCTCAGCCAAGTGACCCAGTACTTC.

At least ten counts were recorded for this clonotype. The rearrangement links TRBV7-2 to TRBJ2-7; TRBD1 aligns across 8 bases. The CDR3 consists of 16 residues. J was trimmed by 3 bases and V by 5 bases; bases with no gene match: 12. CDR1 and CDR2 (germline): SGHTA, FQGNSA. CDR3 in amino acids: CASSKGGQGTGYEQYF. CDR3 nucleotide sequence: TGTGCCAGCAGCAAAGGCGGACAGGGTACAGGCTACGAGCAGTACTTC. Looking up the rest from reference TRBV7-2 and TRBJ2-7 gives the full variable domain: GAGVSQSPSNKVTEKGKDVELRCDPISGHTALYWYRQSLGQGLEFLIYFQGNSAPDKSGLPSDRFSAERTGGSVSTLTIQRTQQEDSAVYLCASSKGGQGTGYEQYFGPGTRLTVT.

In this sample, this clonotype turned up many times. The chain carries TRBV6-5 and TRBJ1-6, with TRBD1 matching over 8 bases. Germline loops: CDR1 MNHEY, CDR2 SVGAGI. The CDR3 extends over 19 amino acids. V lost 0 bases, J lost 6 bases, and 13 bases stayed unmatched. CDR3 sequence reads: CASSYSIGQGTSGNSPLHF. DNA of the CDR3: TGTGCCAGCAGTTACTCAATCGGACAGGGTACTTCTGGTAATTCACCCCTCCACTTT.

There are many counts of this clonotype. The chain joins TRBV29-1 to TRBJ2-1, with 10 bases fitting TRBD2. The CDR3 contains 15 residues. The germline V gene has CDR1 SQVTM and CDR2 ANQGSEA. The V and J ends lost 5 bases and 1 base, in that order; junction bases with no gene match: 5. CDR3 region: CSVQSSGSSYNEQFF. The DNA of the CDR3 is TGCAGCGTTCAGTCTAGCGGGAGTTCCTACAATGAGCAGTTCTTC.

At least ten counts were recorded for this clonotype. The rearrangement joins TRBV6-6 to TRBJ1-5; 9 nucleotides align to TRBD1. Germline CDR1 is MNHNY and CDR2 is SVGAGI (reference sequence). The junction had 4 bases not matched to a gene; V was cut back by 7 bases and J by 0 bases. The CDR3 spans 15 residues. The CDR3 reads CASNRGRNSNQPQHF. The CDR3 DNA follows: TGTGCCAGCAACAGGGGGCGAAATAGCAATCAGCCCCAGCATTTT.

This clonotype was recorded at least ten times. This chain joins TRBV11-2 and TRBJ2-1; TRBD2 might be the D (5 bases). Trimming stripped 2 bases from V and 0 bases from J, with 8 bases between. In germline, CDR1 is SGHAT, CDR2 FQNNGV. This CDR3 spans 15 amino acids. The CDR3 reads CASSLRDYSYNEQFF. CDR3 DNA: TGTGCCAGCAGCTTAAGAGACTACTCCTACAATGAGCAGTTCTTC.

This clonotype was counted ten times or more. The V call is TRBV20-1, the J call TRBJ2-1, with D perhaps matching TRBD1 (6 bases). Germline V gives CDR1 DFQATT, CDR2 SNEGSKA (reference sequence). V gave up 4 bases and J gave up 3 bases, with 10 bases separating them. This CDR3 spans 13 amino acids. The CDR3 nucleotides read TGCAGTGCTAAAAGGGGGAGCTACAATGAGCAGTTCTTC. It encodes CSAKRGSYNEQFF.

V gene TRBV4-3 combines with J gene TRBJ2-6, with a tentative D call TRBD2 (5 bases). Germline loops: CDR1 LGHNA, CDR2 YSLEER. With 0 bases removed from V and 4 bases from J, the gap between germline ends came to 7 bases. The CDR3 consists of 15 residues. The CDR3 here is CASSQERVGANVLTF. The CDR3 DNA follows: TGCGCCAGCAGCCAAGAGAGGGTCGGGGCCAACGTCCTGACTTTC.

This clonotype was recorded many times. The J gene is TRBJ1-1, the V gene TRBV11-2; TRBD1 matches at 10 bases. CDR3 length: 17 amino acids. The junction had 10 bases not matched to a gene; V was cut back by 6 bases and J by 0 bases. Per germline, CDR1 SGHAT and CDR2 FQNNGV. This CDR3 reads CASRGTGVSRMNTEAFF. The CDR3 DNA is TGTGCCAGCAGGGGGACAGGGGTATCCCGTATGAACACTGAAGCTTTCTTT.

This clonotype was seen ten or more times. The chain combines TRBV20-1 with TRBJ2-7; D is possibly TRBD1 (5 bases). The CDR3 is made up of 13 amino acids. Germline V gives CDR1 DFQATT, CDR2 SNEGSKA (reference sequence). V shed 6 bases and J shed 1 base, with 13 bases lying between them. In nucleotides, the CDR3 is TGCAGTGCCCAACGACCAGGGTCCTACGAGCAGTACTTC. Its translation is CSAQRPGSYEQYF.

Many counts were recorded for this clonotype. The chain combines TRBV4-3 with TRBJ2-1, with D perhaps matching TRBD2 (5 bases). Trimming left V 0 bases short and J 8 bases short, with 11 bases between. The germline V gene encodes CDR1 LGHNA and CDR2 YSLEER. The CDR3 contains 14 residues. The CDR3: CASSQDSRGDEQFF. CDR3 bases: TGCGCCAGCAGCCAAGATAGCCGGGGAGATGAGCAGTTCTTC.

This clonotype showed up just a few times. The chain carries TRBV27 and TRBJ1-2; D not resolved. The CDR3 has 13 residues. V lost 2 bases to trimming and J lost 4 bases, with 8 bases between them. Germline assignment: CDR1 MNHEY and CDR2 SMNVEV (reference sequence). The CDR3 sequence: CASSLVAGYGYTF. CDR3 DNA: TGTGCCAGCAGTTTAGTGGCAGGCTATGGCTACACCTTC.

Ten or more counts support this clonotype. This chain links TRBV20-1 with TRBJ2-7; the D gene is possibly TRBD1 (5 bases). Trimming removed 6 bases at V and 4 bases at J, with 16 bases between. This CDR3 contains 13 residues. CDR1 DFQATT and CDR2 SNEGSKA come from the germline V gene (reference sequence). The CDR3 sequence is CSALGPVPYEQYF. The CDR3 nucleotides are TGCAGTGCCCTGGGGCCAGTCCCGTACGAGCAGTACTTC.

Many counts were recorded for this clonotype. The chain employs TRBV5-5 and TRBJ1-4; D is perhaps TRBD1 (6 bases). CDR3 length: 14 residues. From germline, CDR1 is SGHKS and CDR2 YYEKEE (reference sequence). The ends were cut back, 0 bases at V and 7 bases at J, with 10 bases in the middle. The CDR3 nucleotides are TGTGCCAGCAGCTTGGAGGGGGTGGGTGAAAAACTGTTTTTT. Translation: CASSLEGVGEKLFF.

This clonotype was seen at least ten times. This sequence joins TRBV7-8 and TRBJ2-1; D is unclear. V lost 3 bases and J 5 bases, leaving 8 bases between the germline ends. Germline V gene data show CDR1 as SGHVS and CDR2 as FQNEAQ. There are 13 residues in the CDR3. The CDR3 reads CASSLVANNEQFF. CDR3 sequence (DNA): TGTGCCAGCAGCTTGGTTGCAAACAATGAGCAGTTCTTC.

There are many counts of this clonotype. The rearrangement joins TRBV14 to TRBJ2-3; TRBD1 is a possible D gene (5 bases). The CDR3 spans 16 residues. CDR1 SGHDN and CDR2 FVKESK come from the germline V gene. Trimming cost V 1 base and J 9 bases, with 20 bases left between them. The CDR3 loop reads CASSQGGVARGGTQYF. The CDR3 bases are TGTGCCAGCAGCCAAGGAGGAGTGGCAAGGGGCGGAACGCAGTATTTT.

This clonotype has at least ten counts. The chain links TRBV29-1 to TRBJ1-1; a possible D gene is TRBD1 (5 bases). The CDR3 contains 15 residues. With 5 bases removed from V and 4 bases from J, the gap between germline ends came to 20 bases. The V gene's germline CDR1 is SQVTM and CDR2 ANQGSEA. The DNA for the CDR3 is TGCAGCGTTCGACCTCAGACAGTGATGGGCACTGAAGCTTTCTTT. Its protein product is CSVRPQTVMGTEAFF.

This clonotype has a count of ten or more. This chain connects TRBV10-3 to TRBJ2-5, with D perhaps matching TRBD1 (5 bases). Germline CDR1 reads ENHRY; CDR2 reads SYGVKD. V lost 4 bases and J 1 base, leaving 7 bases between the germline ends. This CDR3 is 13 amino acids long. This CDR3 reads CAISVTAQETQYF. CDR3 in DNA: TGTGCCATCAGTGTGACAGCCCAAGAGACCCAGTACTTC.

This clonotype came up many times. V usage is TRBV12-3 or TRBV12-4 and J usage is TRBJ2-3, with 8 bases aligning to TRBD2. The CDR3 consists of 15 residues. Unmatched junction bases numbered 9, after V lost 8 bases and J lost 2 bases. Here the CDR3 DNA reads TGTGCCAGCCTGGACCGCGGGAGGTCCACAGATACGCAGTATTTT. The encoded protein is CASLDRGRSTDTQYF.

This clonotype was observed at least ten times. The chain combines TRBV20-1 with TRBJ2-5; D not certain. The CDR3 spans 12 residues. Germline V gene lookup returns CDR1 DFQATT and CDR2 SNEGSKA (reference sequence). The CDR3 region is CSLLHQAETQYF. The CDR3 DNA sequence: TGCAGCCTACTTCACCAGGCAGAGACCCAGTACTTC.

Notes on this clonotype: Sequence at one end of the junction differs from germline and may be a read error. The J gene is TRBJ2-7, the V gene TRBV20-1, with D perhaps matching TRBD2 (5 bases). The germline CDR1 and CDR2 sequences are DFQATT and SNEGSKA (reference sequence). The CDR3 loop spans 13 amino acids. CDR3 in amino acids: CIASYPGNYEQYF. The CDR3 DNA is TGCATTGCTAGCTATCCAGGTAACTACGAGCAGTACTTC.

This clonotype was counted many times. This sequence joins TRBV7-9 and TRBJ1-1, with D hard to call. The CDR3 loop spans 14 amino acids. Trimming took off 0 bases at V and 5 bases at J, with 10 bases between the two ends. Looked up from germline, CDR1 is SEHNR and CDR2 is FQNEAQ (reference sequence). The CDR3: CASSLALGGTEAFF. CDR3 in DNA: TGTGCCAGCAGCTTAGCTCTGGGTGGGACTGAAGCTTTCTTT.

Many counts were recorded for this clonotype. The gene calls are TRBV7-6 and TRBJ2-3, with 8 bases fitting TRBD2. CDR1 and CDR2 (germline): SGHVS, FNYEAQ. The V gene end was trimmed by 2 bases and the J gene end by 3 bases; junction bases not matched to a gene: 7. The CDR3 contains 16 residues. The CDR3 spells CASSLPGGRITDTQYF. The CDR3 coding sequence is TGTGCCAGCAGCTTACCGGGGGGGCGAATAACAGATACGCAGTATTTT.